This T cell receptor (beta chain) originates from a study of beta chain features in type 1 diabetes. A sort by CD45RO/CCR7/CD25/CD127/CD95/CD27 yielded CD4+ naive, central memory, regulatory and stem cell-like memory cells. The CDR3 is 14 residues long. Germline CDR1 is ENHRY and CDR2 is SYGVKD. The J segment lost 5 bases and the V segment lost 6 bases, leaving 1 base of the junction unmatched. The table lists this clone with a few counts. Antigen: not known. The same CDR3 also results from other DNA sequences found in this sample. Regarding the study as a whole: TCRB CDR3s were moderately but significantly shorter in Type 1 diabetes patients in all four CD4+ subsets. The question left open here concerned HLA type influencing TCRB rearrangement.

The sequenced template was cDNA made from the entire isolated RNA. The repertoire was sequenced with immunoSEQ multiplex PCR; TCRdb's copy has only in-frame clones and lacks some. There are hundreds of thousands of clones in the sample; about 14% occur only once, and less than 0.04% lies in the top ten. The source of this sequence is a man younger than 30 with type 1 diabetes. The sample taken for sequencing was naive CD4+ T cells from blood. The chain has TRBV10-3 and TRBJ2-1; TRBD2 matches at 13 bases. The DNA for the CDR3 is TGTGCCATCAGCGGACTAGCGGGAGACAATGAGCAGTTCTTC. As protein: CAISGLAGDNEQFF.